At least ten counts were recorded for the clone carrying this TCR beta chain. Preparation of the TCRbeta library was carried out with unique molecular identifiers. TCRdb reprocessed the PCR reads with MiXCR, giving one entry per CDR3 protein. The data contain nearly 400,000 distinct CDR3 sequences, 20% of them seen just once; the ten biggest clones take up approximately 3.8%. The entry originates in a study of T-cell reconstitution after alpha-beta-depleted transplantation in children. Trimming removed 5 bases at V and 0 bases at J, with 5 bases between. The CDR3 extends over 12 amino acids. Germline CDR1 SQVTM, CDR2 ANQGSEA.

This TCR derives from a human donor who donated a stem cell graft to a child with acute myeloid leukemia. The chain employs TRBV29-1 and TRBJ2-1; unclear D gene. Specimen: PBMCs from the stem cell graft donor, collected from the stem cell graft. The CDR3 DNA follows: TGCAGCGTTAGTCGCTCCTACAATGAGCAGTTCTTC. The encoded protein is CSVSRSYNEQFF.